The 23 T cell receptor beta chains below come from one sample, sequenced in a study of blood T cell repertoires in COVID-19. Only in-frame clones appear in the TCRdb table, and some are missing; sequencing was by immunoSEQ multiplex PCR. Of approximately 110,000 clones in the sample, over 75% are singletons; the top ten hold around 3.9%. Sequencing was carried out using peripheral blood. These receptors originate from a man in his fifties with acute or convalescent COVID-19.

DNA of the CDR3: TGTGCCAGCAGCTTAGAATCGTACTATGGCTACACCTTC. Amino acids: CASSLESYYGYTF. V and J are TRBV7-9 and TRBJ1-2; D unresolved. The CDR3 is 13 residues long. Trimming shortened V by 1 base and J by 3 bases, and 6 bases separated the two germline ends. CDR1 is SEHNR and CDR2 is FQNEAQ in the germline V gene (reference sequence).

This chain uses TRBV28 with TRBJ1-3; 8 positions match TRBD1. Germline CDR1 MDHEN, CDR2 SYDVKM. After removal of 6 bases from V and 6 bases from J, the junction contained 10 bases not matched to a gene. CDR3 size: 15 residues. The CDR3 protein is CASRSPGQAENTIYF. The CDR3, as DNA: TGTGCCAGCAGATCACCGGGACAGGCTGAAAACACCATATATTTT.

This clone has a handful of counts. The chain links TRBV27 to TRBJ1-1; D is perhaps TRBD1 (5 bases). The CDR3 consists of 18 residues. Germline V lookup: CDR1 MNHEY, CDR2 SMNVEV (reference sequence). V was pared by 1 base and J by 3 bases, with 21 bases between. The CDR3 region is CASSLFWGEGTGDTEAFF. CDR3 DNA: TGTGCCAGCAGTTTATTTTGGGGGGAGGGAACGGGTGACACTGAAGCTTTCTTT.

The rearrangement uses TRBV4-1 and TRBJ2-1; D may be TRBD1 (6 bases). V gave up 6 bases and J gave up 10 bases, with 16 bases separating them. CDR1 MGHRA and CDR2 YSYEKL come from the germline V gene. This CDR3 contains 13 residues. CDR3: CASRPSQGSEQFF. The CDR3 bases are TGCGCCAGCAGACCAAGTCAGGGGAGCGAGCAGTTCTTC.

The chain joins TRBV7-2 to TRBJ2-7; TRBD2 aligns across 9 bases. Germline V gives CDR1 SGHTA, CDR2 FQGNSA. The CDR3 is made up of 15 amino acids. V lost 3 bases and J lost 2; bases outside the gene matches: 5. This chain's CDR3 is CASSLVLAGTYEQYF. The CDR3 bases are TGTGCCAGCAGCTTGGTACTAGCGGGCACCTACGAGCAGTACTTC. Combining the CDR3 with reference TRBV7-2 and TRBJ2-7 gives the whole variable domain GAGVSQSPSNKVTEKGKDVELRCDPISGHTALYWYRQSLGQGLEFLIYFQGNSAPDKSGLPSDRFSAERTGGSVSTLTIQRTQQEDSAVYLCASSLVLAGTYEQYFGPGTRLTVT.

V is TRBV25-1 and J is TRBJ1-6, with TRBD1 as a possible D gene (6 bases). Trimming cost V 4 bases and J 4 bases, with 11 bases left between them. The CDR3 spans 15 residues. From germline, CDR1 is MGHDK and CDR2 SYGVNS. CDR3: CASSVGDIYNSPLHF. The CDR3 DNA is TGTGCCAGCAGTGTTGGGGACATTTATAATTCACCCCTCCACTTT.

This chain uses TRBV4-1 with TRBJ2-1; 8 bases fit TRBD2. This CDR3 contains 18 residues. Germline assignment: CDR1 MGHRA and CDR2 YSYEKL. V was pared by 0 bases and J by 0 bases, with 7 bases of the junction left unmatched. DNA for the CDR3: TGCGCCAGCAGCCAAGATCGGCTCGGGGGGGGCTCCTACAATGAGCAGTTCTTC. It translates to CASSQDRLGGGSYNEQFF.

V gene TRBV10-3 combines with J gene TRBJ1-2; 7 bases are a match to TRBD1. The germline V gene encodes CDR1 ENHRY and CDR2 SYGVKD. This CDR3 contains 13 residues. V dropped 6 bases and J dropped 8; count of bases not matched to a gene: 9. The CDR3 DNA reads TGTGCCATCAGCGACAGGGTGGGCGACGGCTACACCTTC. It is translated as CAISDRVGDGYTF.

This sequence joins TRBV7-9 and TRBJ1-1, with 10 bases identical to TRBD1. V was clipped by 5 bases and J by 1 base; unmatched bases: 10. The CDR3 is made up of 17 amino acids. Germline lookup yields CDR1 SEHNR and CDR2 FQNEAQ (reference sequence). The CDR3 reads CASSETPGQGTNTEAFF. CDR3 nucleotides: TGTGCCAGCAGCGAAACCCCGGGACAGGGGACGAACACTGAAGCTTTCTTT.

This chain links TRBV7-3 with TRBJ2-2; TRBD1 agrees at 7 bases. CDR3 length: 14 amino acids. Trimming took 3 bases from V and 6 from J; bases not matched to a gene: 4. Germline V gives CDR1 SGHTA, CDR2 FQGTGA. DNA of the CDR3: TGTGCCAGCAGCTTGGACAGGCTTCCCGGGGAGCTGTTTTTT. This encodes CASSLDRLPGELFF.

The gene calls are TRBV12-5 and TRBJ1-1, with a possible D match to TRBD1 (6 bases). CDR1 and CDR2 (germline): LGHNT, FRNRAP. The CDR3 covers 16 residues. The V end was cut by 7 bases, the J end by 1 base, with 19 bases between. Here the CDR3 DNA reads TGTGCTAGTGCCCTGGGTGGGGGCATGGCGAACACTGAAGCTTTCTTT. It is translated as CASALGGGMANTEAFF. Using reference TRBV12-5 and TRBJ1-1 for the parts outside the CDR3, the full variable domain is DARVTQTPRHKVTEMGQEVTMRCQPILGHNTVFWYRQTMMQGLELLAYFRNRAPLDDSGMPKDRFSAEMPDATLATLKIQPSEPRDSAVYFCASALGGGMANTEAFFGQGTRLTVV.

The chain joins TRBV10-3 to TRBJ2-7, with 7 bases identical to TRBD2. The junction had 5 bases not matched to a gene; V was cut back by 8 bases and J by 1 base. The CDR3 extends over 13 amino acids. Germline values: CDR1 ENHRY, CDR2 SYGVKD. CDR3 nucleotide sequence: TGTGCCATCGGGGACGGGGGGTCCTACGAGCAGTACTTC. Amino acids: CAIGDGGSYEQYF.

CDR3 amino acids: CASSSEYPGTGNIGNEKLFF. DNA for the CDR3: TGTGCCAGCAGTTCCGAATACCCCGGGACAGGGAATATAGGAAATGAAAAACTGTTTTTT. The V call is TRBV28, the J call TRBJ1-4, with 9 bases that match TRBD1. V trimming: 4 bases; J trimming: 5 bases; junction bases outside the gene matches: 20. The CDR3 is 20 residues long. From germline, CDR1 is MDHEN and CDR2 SYDVKM.

In DNA form, the CDR3 reads TGTGCCAGCAGCTTAGGGACAGGCAACTACGAGCAGTACTTC. Residues: CASSLGTGNYEQYF. The gene calls are TRBV11-2 and TRBJ2-7; 7 bases fit TRBD1. The V segment lost 1 base and the J segment 3 bases; nucleotides outside the gene matches: 3. The CDR3 sequence is 14 residues long. Germline V lookup: CDR1 SGHAT, CDR2 FQNNGV. Looking up the rest from reference TRBV11-2 and TRBJ2-7 gives the full variable domain: EAGVAQSPRYKIIEKRQSVAFWCNPISGHATLYWYQQILGQGPKLLIQFQNNGVVDDSQLPKDRFSAERLKGVDSTLKIQPAKLEDSAVYLCASSLGTGNYEQYFGPGTRLTVT.

The gene calls are TRBV10-3 and TRBJ1-6, with 9 nucleotides matching TRBD1. The V segment lost 10 bases and the J segment 9 bases; nucleotides outside the gene matches: 10. Germline V gene sequence: CDR1 ENHRY, CDR2 SYGVKD. CDR3 size: 14 residues. CDR3 loop: CATAGQGSSSPLHF. In DNA, the CDR3 is TGTGCCACCGCCGGACAGGGGTCGAGTTCACCCCTCCACTTT.

The chain has TRBV5-1 and TRBJ1-1; a weak D match, TRBD1 (5 bases). Between the trimmed V and J ends, which lost 1 base and 0 bases, there was a span of 13 bases. Germline V lookup: CDR1 SGHRS, CDR2 YFSETQ. This CDR3 comprises 16 residues. In nucleotides, the CDR3 is TGCGCCAGCAGCTTGAGGGCAGGGCTTATGAACACTGAAGCTTTCTTT. Translating it yields CASSLRAGLMNTEAFF.

V is TRBV6-5 and J is TRBJ2-1, with D unclear. The ends were cut back, 8 bases at V and 5 bases at J, with 16 bases in the middle. The length of the CDR3 is 14 residues. CDR1 is MNHEY, CDR2 SVGAGI, per germline. DNA of the CDR3: TGTGCCAGCTATGGGCCCAACAGAGACAATGAGCAGTTCTTC. This gives the protein CASYGPNRDNEQFF.

Comment on this clone: One junction end does not reproduce the germline sequence, and a read error may be involved. The chain joins TRBV30 to TRBJ1-2; D is ambiguous. The CDR3 extends over 13 amino acids. Per germline, CDR1 GTSNPN and CDR2 SVGIG (reference sequence). The CDR3 bases are TGTGCCTGGAGTCTCCCGGGCCCGGGGTCGCGCTCCTTC. Translation: CAWSLPGPGSRSF. The variable domain in full, completed from reference TRBV30 and TRBJ1-2, reads SQTIHQWPATLVQPVGSPLSLECTVEGTSNPNLYWYRQAAGRGLQLLFYSVGIGQISSEVPQNLSASRPQDRQFILSSKKLLLSDSGFYLCAWSLPGPGSRSFGSGTRLTVV.

The chain is built from TRBV14 and TRBJ2-4; the D is unclear. Trimming shortened V by 4 bases and J by 9 bases, and 7 bases separated the two germline ends. The CDR3 runs to 11 residues. Per the germline V gene, CDR1 is SGHDN and CDR2 is FVKESK. The CDR3: CASSPGIIQYF. CDR3 DNA: TGTGCCAGCAGCCCCGGTATCATTCAGTACTTC.

CDR3 nucleotides: TGCGCCAGCGGATCAACAGGGGGCCATGGCTACACCTTC. It is translated as CASGSTGGHGYTF. The chain recombines TRBV5-1 with TRBJ1-2; 9 nucleotides line up with TRBD1. The CDR3 is made up of 13 amino acids. Trimming removed 7 bases from V and 6 bases from J; junction bases left unmatched: 7. Germline lookup yields CDR1 SGHRS and CDR2 YFSETQ.

The chain recombines TRBV6-1 with TRBJ2-5, with 9 bases fitting TRBD2. J gave up 1 base and V 2 bases, and 8 bases lay outside the gene matches. Germline V lookup: CDR1 MNHNS, CDR2 SASEGT. This CDR3 comprises 17 residues. DNA of the CDR3: TGTGCCAGCAGTGAACGGCGGGAGGGATCCTTCCAAGAGACCCAGTACTTC. Its protein product is CASSERREGSFQETQYF.

The V gene is TRBV7-8, the J gene TRBJ1-2, with unresolved D. Trimming cost V 5 bases and J 5 bases, with 15 bases left between them. This CDR3 has 14 amino acids. The germline V gene has CDR1 SGHVS and CDR2 FQNEAQ. CDR3 nucleotides: TGTGCCAGCAGCCCGACGGGGAACTCTTATGGCTACACCTTC. It yields the protein CASSPTGNSYGYTF.

V gene TRBV7-3 combines with J gene TRBJ2-1, with 7 bases lining up with TRBD2. The CDR3 contains 12 residues. Germline V gene lookup returns CDR1 SGHTA and CDR2 FQGTGA. Trimming removed 8 bases from V and 9 bases from J; junction bases left unmatched: 7. CDR3 sequence reads: CASGDGGSEQFF. The CDR3 coding sequence is TGTGCCAGCGGGGACGGGGGGAGTGAGCAGTTCTTC.